These 29 T cell receptor beta chains were sequenced from one sample in a study of blood T cell repertoires in COVID-19. Produced via immunoSEQ multiplex PCR; TCRdb's table is partial and in-frame only. Of hundreds of thousands of clones in the sample, 80% to 85% were seen once. The sample comprised peripheral blood. The receptors stem from a woman aged 80 or over with active or convalescent COVID-19.

DNA for the CDR3: TGTGCCAGCAGTGTCCGTGCTGGAAACACCATATATTTT. Translated, it gives CASSVRAGNTIYF. The chain has TRBV12-3 or TRBV12-4 and TRBJ1-3; no reliable D call. This CDR3 has 13 amino acids. Deletions cut 5 bases from V and 2 bases from J, with 7 bases between.

V usage is TRBV11-3 and J usage is TRBJ2-2; the match to TRBD2 covers 10 bases. Germline loops: CDR1 SGHNT, CDR2 YENEEA. The CDR3 is 16 residues long. With 0 bases clipped from V and 7 bases from J, the junction kept 5 bases outside the gene matches. The CDR3 sequence is CASSLDSGGASGELFF. The CDR3 region has the DNA TGTGCCAGCAGCTTAGACAGCGGGGGGGCGAGCGGGGAGCTGTTTTTT.

The chain carries TRBV2 and TRBJ1-3; the D gene is possibly TRBD1 (5 bases). Germline CDR1 and CDR2: SNHLY and FYNNEI. V was clipped by 5 bases and J by 4 bases, with 15 bases between them. The CDR3 is 15 residues long. In DNA, the CDR3 is TGTGCCAGCAGTACTACAGGCAATGCCGGAAACACCATATATTTT. Protein: CASSTTGNAGNTIYF.

V gene TRBV10-3 combines with J gene TRBJ2-6; 7 positions match TRBD1. Germline V gene sequence: CDR1 ENHRY, CDR2 SYGVKD. After removal of 6 bases from V and 1 base from J, the junction contained 6 bases not matched to a gene. This CDR3 has 16 amino acids. The CDR3, as DNA: TGTGCCATCAGCTTTGGGGGACAGTCTGGGGCCAACGTCCTGACTTTC. Translated, it gives CAISFGGQSGANVLTF.

The chain employs TRBV2 and TRBJ2-1; TRBD1 might be the D (5 bases). Germline CDR1 SNHLY, CDR2 FYNNEI. This CDR3 comprises 14 residues. The ends were cut back, 2 bases at V and 10 bases at J, with 15 bases in the middle. CDR3 sequence reads: CASSEFTGSDEQFF. As DNA, the CDR3 is TGTGCCAGCAGTGAATTTACAGGCTCGGACGAGCAGTTCTTC.

The chain is built from TRBV4-1 and TRBJ1-1, with 9 bases that match TRBD1. V lost 0 bases and J lost 0; bases outside the gene matches: 5. This CDR3 region has 17 residues. Germline V gene sequence: CDR1 MGHRA, CDR2 YSYEKL. CDR3 sequence (DNA): TGCGCCAGCAGCCAAGAGGAAGGACAGGGGATGAACACTGAAGCTTTCTTT. Residues: CASSQEEGQGMNTEAFF.

This chain connects TRBV29-1 to TRBJ1-2; D may be TRBD1 (6 bases). The germline V and J ends were trimmed by 1 base and 8 bases, with 20 bases remaining between them. The CDR3 is 15 residues long. Germline V lookup: CDR1 SQVTM, CDR2 ANQGSEA. The CDR3 DNA sequence: TGCAGCGTTGAAGGTTATTTTCGGGGGGCTCAGGGCTACACCTTC. Translation: CSVEGYFRGAQGYTF.

In this sample, this clone turned up once. V and J are TRBV27 and TRBJ2-3, with 7 positions matching TRBD2. V gave up 3 bases and J gave up 4 bases; unmatched junction bases: 13. Germline values: CDR1 MNHEY, CDR2 SMNVEV (reference sequence). The CDR3 loop spans 17 amino acids. The CDR3 DNA sequence: TGTGCCAGCAGTTTGGCACGGGCTAGCGGTTTAGCAGATACGCAGTATTTT. It is translated as CASSLARASGLADTQYF.

This chain connects TRBV27 to TRBJ1-2; 9 nucleotides match TRBD1. The CDR3 has 16 residues. After removal of 1 base from V and 4 bases from J, the junction contained 7 bases not matched to a gene. The germline gives CDR1 MNHEY, CDR2 SMNVEV (reference sequence). The CDR3 DNA reads TGTGCCAGCAGTTTATACCCCGGACAGGGGAGCTATGGCTACACCTTC. Protein: CASSLYPGQGSYGYTF.

This clone was counted between two and nine times. V gene TRBV5-4 combines with J gene TRBJ2-1; TRBD2 matches at 8 bases. Trimming removed 4 bases from V and 9 bases from J; junction bases left unmatched: 12. This CDR3 spans 15 amino acids. CDR1 is SGHNT, CDR2 YYREEE, per germline (reference sequence). This CDR3 reads CASSRPERAGVEQFF. The DNA for the CDR3 is TGTGCCAGCAGCCGGCCAGAACGAGCGGGAGTTGAGCAGTTCTTC.

The chain joins TRBV6-5 to TRBJ1-1; 10 bases fit TRBD1. The CDR3 sequence is 15 residues long. Germline lookup yields CDR1 MNHEY and CDR2 SVGAGI. J lost 4 bases, V lost 0 bases, and 2 bases had no gene match. In DNA form, the CDR3 reads TGTGCCAGCAGTTACTCGGACAGGGGGGTCACTGAAGCTTTCTTT. It translates to CASSYSDRGVTEAFF.

This sequence joins TRBV11-3 and TRBJ2-3; unclear D gene. CDR1 is SGHNT and CDR2 is YENEEA in the germline V gene. Trimming shortened V by 5 bases and J by 4 bases, and 16 bases separated the two germline ends. The CDR3 contains 15 residues. DNA of the CDR3: TGTGCCAGCAGCGCCCGGGTGGGTAACGCAGATACGCAGTATTTT. Protein product: CASSARVGNADTQYF.

The chain carries TRBV2 and TRBJ1-5; TRBD1 agrees at 8 bases. CDR1 and CDR2 from the germline V gene are SNHLY and FYNNEI. The CDR3 consists of 14 residues. V dropped 8 bases and J dropped 4; count of bases not matched to a gene: 7. For the CDR3, the DNA is TGTGCCAGCCTCGGACAGGGTCGGAATCAGCCCCAGCATTTT. Translation gives CASLGQGRNQPQHF.

V gene TRBV9 combines with J gene TRBJ2-2; unclear D gene. This CDR3 has 14 residues. V lost 0 bases and J 1 base, leaving 4 bases between the germline ends. Germline V gene data show CDR1 as SGDLS and CDR2 as YYNGEE. In nucleotides, the CDR3 is TGTGCCAGCAGCGTAGGTCAGAACACCGGGGAGCTGTTTTTT. It encodes CASSVGQNTGELFF.

CDR3 DNA sequence: TGTGCCAGTGGAGGGGGACAGCTCTGGAGGACAGATACGCAGTATTTT. This encodes CASGGGQLWRTDTQYF. This sequence joins TRBV19 and TRBJ2-3; D is possibly TRBD1 (7 bases). V lost 8 bases to trimming and J lost 3 bases, with 21 bases between them. This CDR3 has 16 residues. Germline loops: CDR1 LNHDA, CDR2 SQIVND (reference sequence).

V usage is TRBV21-1 and J usage is TRBJ2-1; TRBD2, the table's D call, was not compared with the DNA. TRBV21-1 is reported as a pseudogene. The CDR3 runs 15 residues. CDR3 DNA: TGTGCCAGCACCCCTAACGGGGGGCCCCACAATGAGCAGTTCTTC. This translates into CASTPNGGPHNEQFF.

The chain joins TRBV10-3 to TRBJ2-6, with 10 bases that match TRBD1. CDR3 length: 16 residues. The junction had 5 bases not matched to a gene; V was cut back by 7 bases and J by 2 bases. CDR1 and CDR2 from the germline V gene are ENHRY and SYGVKD. The CDR3, as DNA: TGTGCCATCACGGGGACAGGGGTAACTGGGGCCAACGTCCTGACTTTC. It translates to CAITGTGVTGANVLTF.

The chain uses TRBV28 and TRBJ1-2, with D maybe TRBD1 (6 bases). Looked up from germline, CDR1 is MDHEN and CDR2 is SYDVKM. V was shortened by 5 bases and J by 5 bases, with 15 bases between the two germline ends. The CDR3 consists of 14 residues. For the CDR3, the DNA is TGTGCCAGCAGTGGACAGAACCCACTGTATGGCTACACCTTC. Translated, it gives CASSGQNPLYGYTF.

The genes are TRBV14 and TRBJ1-2; 7 nucleotides line up with TRBD1. This CDR3 has 15 amino acids. J lost 4 bases, V lost 4 bases, and 9 bases had no gene match. The germline CDR1 and CDR2 sequences are SGHDN and FVKESK. CDR3 protein: CASSLGGRAGYGYTF. In nucleotides, the CDR3 is TGTGCCAGCAGCCTAGGGGGCCGGGCGGGCTATGGCTACACCTTC. Full variable domain (outside the CDR3, taken from reference TRBV14 and TRBJ1-2): EAGVTQFPSHSVIEKGQTVTLRCDPISGHDNLYWYRRVMGKEIKFLLHFVKESKQDESGMPNNRFLAERTGGTYSTLKVQPAELEDSGVYFCASSLGGRAGYGYTFGSGTRLTVV.

This clone has only one observation. This chain uses TRBV9 with TRBJ1-3, with TRBD1 as a possible D gene (5 bases). V was clipped by 0 bases and J by 1 base, with 14 bases between them. Germline values: CDR1 SGDLS, CDR2 YYNGEE. The CDR3 has 17 amino acids. CDR3 protein: CASSVDRGSRSGNTIYF. The CDR3 nucleotides read TGTGCCAGCAGCGTAGATAGGGGCTCGAGGTCTGGAAACACCATATATTTT.

The chain links TRBV6-5 to TRBJ2-1; 7 nucleotides match TRBD1. This CDR3 is built from 14 residues. Germline trimming cut 5 bases from V and 4 bases from J; bases unmatched to any gene: 5. Germline CDR1 and CDR2: MNHEY and SVGAGI. CDR3 residues: CASSRGRGYNEQFF. The CDR3 DNA follows: TGTGCCAGCAGTAGGGGGCGCGGTTACAATGAGCAGTTCTTC.

For the CDR3, the DNA is TGTGCCAGCAGTACGGGACTAGCGGGAGCTAGGGTCGGGGAGCTGTTTTTT. Protein: CASSTGLAGARVGELFF. The chain joins TRBV2 to TRBJ2-2; TRBD2 aligns across 14 bases. CDR1 and CDR2 from the germline V gene are SNHLY and FYNNEI. The CDR3 has 17 residues. V shed 5 bases, J shed 7 bases, and the junction held 9 bases outside the gene matches.

This sequence joins TRBV6-4 and TRBJ2-5; 10 positions agree with TRBD2. Germline lookup yields CDR1 MRHNA and CDR2 SNTAGT. The CDR3 runs to 15 residues. V dropped 2 bases and J dropped 4; count of bases not matched to a gene: 4. CDR3 bases: TGTGCCAGCAGTGACGCTAGCGGGGGAGGAGAGACCCAGTACTTC. Amino acid sequence: CASSDASGGGETQYF.

The rearrangement uses TRBV7-2 and TRBJ2-5, with 8 bases lining up with TRBD1. The CDR3 contains 16 residues. Germline CDR1 and CDR2: SGHTA and FQGNSA. J gave up 1 base and V 2 bases, and 6 bases lay outside the gene matches. Here the CDR3 DNA reads TGTGCCAGCAGCTTATTTCAGGGGGCCGTCCAAGAGACCCAGTACTTC. The encoded protein is CASSLFQGAVQETQYF.

V usage is TRBV3-1 (or the pseudogene TRBV3-2) and J usage is TRBJ2-5; D might be TRBD2 (7 bases). Trimming stripped 5 bases from V and 6 bases from J, with 16 bases between. The germline CDR1 and CDR2 sequences are LGHDT and YNNKEL (reference sequence). This CDR3 is built from 14 residues. The CDR3 reads CASSGEGGTKTQYF. The CDR3 coding sequence is TGTGCCAGCAGCGGGGAGGGGGGTACGAAGACCCAGTACTTC.

This chain uses TRBV5-1 with TRBJ2-2; TRBD2 matches at 12 bases. CDR1 is SGHRS, CDR2 YFSETQ, per germline. CDR3 length: 16 amino acids. V trimming: 4 bases; J trimming: 6 bases; junction bases outside the gene matches: 7. CDR3 sequence: CASSIQTSGGPGELFF. CDR3 in DNA: TGCGCCAGCAGCATCCAGACTAGCGGGGGTCCCGGGGAGCTGTTTTTT.

This rearrangement joins TRBV7-3 to TRBJ2-1; 10 positions agree with TRBD2. The CDR3 sequence is 16 residues long. The V and J ends lost 1 base and 6 bases, in that order; junction bases with no gene match: 6. From germline, CDR1 is SGHTA and CDR2 FQGTGA. The CDR3 protein is CASSLRSSGRVNEQFF. The CDR3 DNA is TGTGCCAGCAGCTTAAGATCTAGCGGGAGAGTCAATGAGCAGTTCTTC.

The chain has TRBV7-6 and TRBJ2-1; the match to TRBD1 covers 10 bases. Germline values: CDR1 SGHVS, CDR2 FNYEAQ. Trimming at V came to 8 bases and at J to 8 bases, leaving 12 bases not matched to a gene. The CDR3 consists of 15 residues. CDR3: CASGKMTGGRDEQFF. In DNA, the CDR3 is TGTGCCAGCGGCAAAATGACAGGGGGCAGGGATGAGCAGTTCTTC. The entire variable domain, with the rest obtained from reference TRBV7-6 and TRBJ2-1, is as follows: GAGVSQSPRYKVTKRGQDVALRCDPISGHVSLYWYRQALGQGPEFLTYFNYEAQQDKSGLPNDRFSAERPEGSISTLTIQRTEQRDSAMYRCASGKMTGGRDEQFFGPGTRLTVL.

This clone was found once. The V call is TRBV30, the J call TRBJ2-7, with 11 bases aligning to TRBD1. This CDR3 is 15 amino acids long. Trimming at V came to 1 base and at J to 9 bases, leaving 11 bases not matched to a gene. Germline V gene data show CDR1 as GTSNPN and CDR2 as SVGIG (reference sequence). The CDR3 coding sequence is TGTGCCTGGAGTGCCACGGACAGGGGGCGCGTAGGGCAGTACTTC. As protein: CAWSATDRGRVGQYF.